This T cell receptor (beta chain) emerged from a study of CD8 T cells in Susac syndrome. Study-wide results and limits: As acknowledged by the study, its TCR sequencing and HLA analysis included a relatively small number of individuals.

In the case of this clonotype: The antigen remains unidentified.

With random hexamers, about 0.45 to 1 ug RNA was reverse transcribed. Each CDR3 protein is one row after TCRdb ran MiXCR on the immunoSEQ multiplex PCR reads. This sample yields around 230,000 distinct CDR3 sequences, of which 95% are seen a single time; 0.08% to 0.095% belongs to the top ten. The CDR3 consists of 17 residues. Germline loops: CDR1 SQVTM, CDR2 ANQGSEA. The ends were cut back, 7 bases at V and 0 bases at J, with 23 bases in the middle. The rearrangement joins TRBV29-1 to TRBJ2-3; possible D gene TRBD2, 5 bases. The TCR originated in a human donor with multiple sclerosis. Sequences were obtained from CD4+ T cells from PBMCs. CDR3 DNA sequence: TGCAGCGCCCGTGGTGGGAAAGCGGTGACTAGCACAGATACGCAGTATTTT. Protein product: CSARGGKAVTSTDTQYF.